The clone carrying this TCR beta chain was counted at least ten times. What it binds is unknown. RNA transcripts provided the template for amplifying TCR beta CDR3 regions. HTBI primers were employed in first-round RT-PCR, then a second-round multiplex PCR followed. TCRdb re-derived calls from the multiplex PCR reads in MiXCR, one entry per CDR3 protein. Seen here are 150,000 or so distinct CDR3 sequences, more than 30% observed once, and the top ten hold less than 6%. This sample was taken from a study of Graves' ophthalmopathy and Graves' hyperthyroidism. The CDR3 spans 15 residues. Germline CDR1 reads MNHEY; CDR2 reads SVGEGT. The V and J ends lost 6 bases and 3 bases respectively, with 17 bases between them. Regarding the study as a whole: The model's ophthalmopathy progression predictions had more than 55% sensitivity and less than 75% specificity.

The receptor's source is a woman in her forties with Graves' ophthalmopathy. Material: peripheral blood. The genes are TRBV6-2 or TRBV6-3 and TRBJ1-1, with D maybe TRBD1 (6 bases). In DNA, the CDR3 is TGTGCCAGCAGGCACAGGGAGGTGGTCTACACTGAAGCTTTCTTT. Translated, it gives CASRHREVVYTEAFF.